The 15 T cell receptor beta chains listed next were all sequenced from one sample in a study of shared clonotypes between healthy human individuals. The table came from immunoSEQ multiplex PCR; TCRdb's copy has only in-frame clones and leaves some out. The sample consists of some 500,000 clones, roughly 95% of them appearing once. Sequenced: naive CD4+ T cells sorted from blood. Subset in this sample: CD45RA+ positively selected. The receptor set was obtained from a woman in her twenties or thirties in good health.

The chain uses TRBV5-1 and TRBJ2-5; D unclear. CDR3 length equals 15 residues. Germline values: CDR1 SGHRS, CDR2 YFSETQ. Trimming cost V 4 bases and J 1 base, with 14 bases left between them. The chain's CDR3 is CASSPEWGFQETQYF. The CDR3 DNA follows: TGCGCCAGCAGCCCCGAGTGGGGATTCCAAGAGACCCAGTACTTC.

V is TRBV5-1 and J is TRBJ2-5, with D unresolved. The CDR3 is 13 residues long. The germline CDR1 and CDR2 sequences are SGHRS and YFSETQ. The V end was cut by 1 base, the J end by 2 bases, with 6 bases between. CDR3 loop: CASSLYQQETQYF. The CDR3 nucleotides are TGCGCCAGCAGCTTGTACCAACAAGAGACCCAGTACTTC.

This chain uses TRBV18 with TRBJ2-7; 8 nucleotides align to TRBD1. This CDR3 contains 16 residues. V shed 4 bases and J 6 bases; nucleotides not matched to a gene: 14. Germline V lookup: CDR1 KGHSH, CDR2 LQKENI. Written as DNA, the CDR3 is TGTGCCAGCTCACGGGTCTCCCCCAGGGGGCAGGCCGAGCAGTACTTC. Translating gives CASSRVSPRGQAEQYF.

The V gene is TRBV19, the J gene TRBJ1-2, with no clear D. CDR3 length equals 13 residues. Trimming took 3 bases from V and 4 from J, leaving 9 bases between them. Germline CDR1 is LNHDA and CDR2 is SQIVND (reference sequence). CDR3 sequence (DNA): TGTGCCAGTAGTATGGCGCAGGCCTATGGCTACACCTTC. Protein product: CASSMAQAYGYTF.

The chain couples TRBV5-1 to TRBJ1-3, with D unresolved. Trimming removed 1 base at V and 1 base at J, with 6 bases between. This CDR3 spans 14 amino acids. Germline CDR1 is SGHRS and CDR2 is YFSETQ. The CDR3 protein is CASSLWESGNTIYF. The CDR3 DNA sequence: TGCGCCAGCAGCTTGTGGGAATCTGGAAACACCATATATTTT.

The chain employs TRBV6-5 and TRBJ2-7; 7 nucleotides line up with TRBD2. The CDR3 is 15 amino acids. Germline V gene sequence: CDR1 MNHEY, CDR2 SVGAGI. Trimming cost V 6 bases and J 3 bases; bases outside gene matches: 11. The CDR3: CASRPLADALYEQYF. The CDR3 DNA is TGTGCCAGCAGGCCTCTAGCGGACGCCCTCTACGAGCAGTACTTC.

The chain links TRBV5-6 to TRBJ2-2; D gene uncertain. CDR1 SGHDT and CDR2 YYEEEE come from the germline V gene. The CDR3 runs 13 residues. The V end lost 1 base, the J end lost 4 bases, and 5 bases lay between the germline ends. In DNA, the CDR3 is TGTGCCAGCAGCTTGTTCGTCACCGGGGAGCTGTTTTTT. It specifies CASSLFVTGELFF.

As DNA, the CDR3 is TGTGCCAGCAGTGAAGTGCGTACTAGCGGGAGTCCTAACGTCCTGACTTTC. The encoded protein is CASSEVRTSGSPNVLTF. The V gene is TRBV2, the J gene TRBJ2-6; 11 nucleotides match TRBD2. The CDR3 has 17 amino acids. Germline V gene sequence: CDR1 SNHLY, CDR2 FYNNEI. V gave up 1 base and J gave up 10 bases; unmatched junction bases: 9.

V gene TRBV18 combines with J gene TRBJ2-7; TRBD1 matches 9 bases. V was pared by 6 bases and J by 0 bases, with 3 bases of the junction left unmatched. The CDR3 sequence is 14 residues long. CDR1 and CDR2 from the germline V gene are KGHSH and LQKENI. The CDR3 sequence is CASSRTGASYEQYF. DNA for the CDR3: TGTGCCAGCTCCAGGACAGGGGCCTCCTACGAGCAGTACTTC.

The chain uses TRBV5-4 and TRBJ2-3, with D hard to call. Germline V gene sequence: CDR1 SGHNT, CDR2 YYREEE (reference sequence). CDR3 size: 16 residues. V lost 0 bases to trimming and J lost 2 bases, with 13 bases between them. Here the CDR3 DNA reads TGTGCCAGCAGCTTGGTACTGGAGCTCGCCACAGATACGCAGTATTTT. Translation: CASSLVLELATDTQYF. Complete variable domain (other parts from reference TRBV5-4 and TRBJ2-3): ETGVTQSPTHLIKTRGQQVTLRCSSQSGHNTVSWYQQALGQGPQFIFQYYREEENGRGNFPPRFSGLQFPNYSSELNVNALELDDSALYLCASSLVLELATDTQYFGPGTRLTVL.

J is TRBJ2-7 and V is TRBV7-9, with a weak D call TRBD2 (5 bases). CDR3 length equals 18 residues. Trimming took 5 bases from V and 3 from J, leaving 26 bases between them. Germline V gene lookup returns CDR1 SEHNR and CDR2 FQNEAQ (reference sequence). The CDR3: CASSHRTSAGGIGYEQYF. The DNA for the CDR3 is TGTGCCAGCAGCCATCGGACCAGCGCCGGAGGTATAGGCTACGAGCAGTACTTC.

The gene calls are TRBV4-2 and TRBJ1-3, with unresolved D. CDR1 and CDR2 (germline): LGHNA, YNFKEQ. This CDR3 spans 16 amino acids. Trimming cost V 1 base and J 0 bases, with 10 bases left between them. Here the CDR3 reads CASSQGHTTSGNTIYF. CDR3 DNA sequence: TGTGCCAGCAGCCAAGGGCACACAACCTCTGGAAACACCATATATTTT.

The chain combines TRBV27 with TRBJ2-7; 7 bases fit TRBD1. With V trimmed by 2 bases and J by 3 bases, 4 bases remained unmatched. This CDR3 contains 14 residues. In germline, CDR1 is MNHEY, CDR2 SMNVEV (reference sequence). In DNA, the CDR3 is TGTGCCAGCAGTTTAGGACAGGCGGACTACGAGCAGTACTTC. Translated: CASSLGQADYEQYF.

J is TRBJ2-2 and V is TRBV6-5, with 7 bases lining up with TRBD2. Trimming took 0 bases from V and 6 from J; bases not matched to a gene: 4. Germline V gene lookup returns CDR1 MNHEY and CDR2 SVGAGI. This CDR3 is built from 15 residues. The CDR3 loop is CASSYSSLAAGELFF. Written as DNA, the CDR3 is TGTGCCAGCAGTTACTCGAGTCTAGCGGCCGGGGAGCTGTTTTTT.

This chain uses TRBV28 with TRBJ2-1, with D perhaps matching TRBD1 (5 bases). CDR3 size: 16 residues. In germline, CDR1 is MDHEN, CDR2 SYDVKM. The V and J ends lost 6 bases and 0 bases respectively, with 15 bases between them. The CDR3 DNA follows: TGTGCCAGCAGACAAGACAGATGGGGCTCCTACAATGAGCAGTTCTTC. Protein: CASRQDRWGSYNEQFF.